One sample yielded the 23 T cell receptor beta chains listed below, sequenced in a study of Ad26.COV2.S vaccination and SARS-CoV-2 variants. Treatment meaning: 15 to 20 received Ad26.COV2.S at low or high dose, single or two shots; about 5 received placebo; per-sample allocation not given. Day 63 after the first injection of vaccine or placebo was the sampling time. Generated by immunoSEQ multiplex PCR, the TCRdb table keeps only in-frame clones and is missing some. The data contain 440,000 or so clones, approximately 92% of them seen just once; the ten biggest clones take up 1.5% to 2%. The specimen was peripheral blood, collected in a trial of Ad26.COV2.S vaccine versus placebo. Source of these receptors: a person between 18 and 59 years old who received the Ad26.COV2.S COVID-19 vaccine or a placebo.

The chain links TRBV11-2 to TRBJ2-2; D is unclear. Trimming pared 4 bases from V and 0 bases from J, leaving 6 bases between. CDR1 SGHAT and CDR2 FQNNGV come from the germline V gene. The CDR3 runs 14 residues. DNA for the CDR3: TGTGCCAGCAGCTACATCGCGAACACCGGGGAGCTGTTTTTT. Translation: CASSYIANTGELFF.

The genes are TRBV7-2 and TRBJ1-6, with 8 bases that match TRBD1. V trimming: 0 bases; J trimming: 4 bases; junction bases outside the gene matches: 2. The CDR3 has 16 amino acids. Germline CDR1 SGHTA, CDR2 FQGNSA. The CDR3 loop reads CASSLARGLYNSPLHF. CDR3 nucleotides: TGTGCCAGCAGCTTAGCCAGGGGGCTTTATAATTCACCCCTCCACTTT.

The CDR3 DNA reads TGTGCCAGTAGTTTAACTAGCGGGGGGCGAAGGGACAATGAGCAGTTCTTC. As protein: CASSLTSGGRRDNEQFF. The V and J genes are TRBV19 and TRBJ2-1; TRBD2 matches at 12 bases. Germline CDR1 LNHDA, CDR2 SQIVND (reference sequence). The CDR3 spans 17 residues. J gave up 5 bases and V 5 bases, and 10 bases lay outside the gene matches.

Notes on this clone: One end of the junction varies from germline; a read error may be responsible. V is TRBV28 and J is TRBJ2-7; TRBD1 agrees at 9 bases. Germline V gene lookup returns CDR1 MDHEN and CDR2 SYDVKM. The CDR3 contains 18 residues. The CDR3 here is CASTKGTGTSPISYVQYF. The CDR3 coding sequence is TGTGCCAGCACGAAAGGGACAGGGACTTCTCCTATATCCTACGTGCAGTACTTC.

The chain combines TRBV13 with TRBJ1-2; tentative D call: TRBD1 (5 bases). The V gene lost 5 bases and the J gene lost 4 bases, with 17 bases spanning the gap. This CDR3 is 15 amino acids long. Germline CDR1 reads PRHDT; CDR2 reads FYEKMQ (reference sequence). The CDR3 loop reads CASSNTLEGSYGYTF. For the CDR3, the DNA is TGTGCCAGCAGCAACACCCTTGAGGGGAGCTATGGCTACACCTTC.

The rearrangement uses TRBV6-6 and TRBJ2-2; 8 bases line up with TRBD1. CDR3 length: 17 residues. Germline V CDR1 and CDR2: MNHNY, SVGAGI (reference sequence). The V and J ends lost 5 bases and 1 base, in that order; junction bases with no gene match: 9. The CDR3 sequence: CASSPQGALRNTGELFF. As DNA, the CDR3 is TGTGCCAGCAGTCCCCAGGGGGCTCTTAGGAACACCGGGGAGCTGTTTTTT.

This clone was detected a few times. The V call is TRBV10-3, the J call TRBJ1-5; D unclear. Germline values: CDR1 ENHRY, CDR2 SYGVKD. Between the trimmed V and J ends, which lost 6 bases and 0 bases, there was a span of 18 bases. The CDR3 runs 17 residues. The CDR3 protein is CAISSTSQTNSNQPQHF. Written as DNA, the CDR3 is TGTGCCATCAGCTCAACTTCACAGACTAATAGCAATCAGCCCCAGCATTTT.

This clone was picked up one time. The chain is built from TRBV27 and TRBJ1-6; 9 bases align to TRBD1. Germline CDR1 and CDR2: MNHEY and SMNVEV (reference sequence). J gave up 11 bases and V 0 bases, and 2 bases lay outside the gene matches. The CDR3 contains 14 residues. The CDR3 DNA reads as TGTGCCAGCAGTTTATCGGGGACAGGGCCACCCCTCCACTTT. Its protein is CASSLSGTGPPLHF.

The chain couples TRBV19 to TRBJ1-1; 7 nucleotides align to TRBD1. This CDR3 spans 12 amino acids. Germline V gene data show CDR1 as LNHDA and CDR2 as SQIVND (reference sequence). With V trimmed by 6 bases and J by 6 bases, 4 bases remained unmatched. The CDR3 is CASSRQGAEAFF. Written as DNA, the CDR3 is TGTGCCAGTAGCCGACAGGGAGCTGAAGCTTTCTTT.

The chain is built from TRBV7-2 and TRBJ2-7; 7 bases are shared with TRBD2. This CDR3 is 15 amino acids long. From germline, CDR1 is SGHTA and CDR2 FQGNSA. V was clipped by 7 bases and J by 3 bases; unmatched bases: 12. The CDR3 sequence: CASTRTGGKGYEQYF. The CDR3 DNA sequence: TGTGCCAGCACAAGAACGGGGGGTAAGGGCTACGAGCAGTACTTC.

This clone was seen once. The chain carries TRBV13 and TRBJ2-6; the D gene is possibly TRBD1 (6 bases). CDR1 is PRHDT and CDR2 is FYEKMQ in the germline V gene (reference sequence). CDR3 length: 16 amino acids. V dropped 4 bases and J dropped 0 bases, with 10 bases sitting between them. Here the CDR3 reads CASSSGTTSGANVLTF. The CDR3 DNA reads as TGTGCCAGCAGCTCGGGGACAACCTCTGGGGCCAACGTCCTGACTTTC.

In its sample, this clone was seen once. The V call is TRBV29-1, the J call TRBJ1-2; 8 bases map to TRBD1. CDR3 length equals 16 residues. The V segment lost 5 bases and the J segment 4 bases; nucleotides outside the gene matches: 15. The V gene's germline CDR1 is SQVTM and CDR2 ANQGSEA. DNA for the CDR3: TGCAGCGTTTTATTCCGGACAGGGAACCACCCCTATGGCTACACCTTC. Encoded protein: CSVLFRTGNHPYGYTF.

V is TRBV27 and J is TRBJ1-2; 7 bases fit TRBD1. The CDR3 consists of 13 residues. From germline, CDR1 is MNHEY and CDR2 SMNVEV (reference sequence). V lost 3 bases to trimming and J lost 5 bases; unmatched junction nucleotides: 3. The CDR3 region is CASSFTGEYGYTF. DNA of the CDR3: TGTGCCAGCAGTTTTACAGGGGAGTATGGCTACACCTTC.

The V gene is TRBV5-1, the J gene TRBJ1-1; the D gene is possibly TRBD1 (6 bases). V gave up 4 bases and J gave up 1 base, with 14 bases separating them. The CDR3 contains 15 residues. Germline V gene data show CDR1 as SGHRS and CDR2 as YFSETQ. CDR3 residues: CASSPLQGANTEAFF. The CDR3, as DNA: TGCGCCAGCAGCCCCCTACAGGGAGCGAACACTGAAGCTTTCTTT. Full variable domain (remainder filled in from reference TRBV5-1 and TRBJ1-1): KAGVTQTPRYLIKTRGQQVTLSCSPISGHRSVSWYQQTPGQGLQFLFEYFSETQRNKGNFPGRFSGRQFSNSRSEMNVSTLELGDSALYLCASSPLQGANTEAFFGQGTRLTVV.

The V gene is TRBV18, the J gene TRBJ1-1; 11 bases agree with TRBD1. Germline assignment: CDR1 KGHSH and CDR2 LQKENI. Trimming removed 1 base from V and 5 bases from J; junction bases left unmatched: 15. This CDR3 contains 19 residues. CDR3 in amino acids: CASSPLKTIGQGARTEAFF. The CDR3 region has the DNA TGTGCCAGCTCACCACTTAAGACGATAGGACAGGGGGCGCGGACTGAAGCTTTCTTT.

This chain links TRBV3-1 (or the pseudogene TRBV3-2) with TRBJ2-7; 9 positions agree with TRBD2. The J segment lost 5 bases and the V segment lost 7 bases, leaving 9 bases of the junction unmatched. This CDR3 has 14 residues. The germline V gene has CDR1 LGHDT and CDR2 YNNKEL (reference sequence). The CDR3 reads CASTHSGGRHEQYF. The CDR3 nucleotides are TGTGCCAGCACCCACAGCGGGGGGCGGCACGAGCAGTACTTC.

This chain uses TRBV7-9 with TRBJ2-4; 7 positions agree with TRBD1. Unmatched junction bases numbered 7, after V lost 1 base and J lost 1 base. Germline CDR1 and CDR2: SEHNR and FQNEAQ (reference sequence). The CDR3 loop spans 17 amino acids. The CDR3 coding sequence is TGTGCCAGCAGCTTAGGCACAGGGGAATGGGCCAAAAACATTCAGTACTTC. Protein sequence: CASSLGTGEWAKNIQYF.

The V call is TRBV3-1 (or the pseudogene TRBV3-2), the J call TRBJ1-6, with D possibly TRBD1 on 5 matching bases. The CDR3 covers 14 residues. Per the germline V gene, CDR1 is LGHDT and CDR2 is YNNKEL (reference sequence). Trimming took 1 base from V and 9 from J, leaving 10 bases between them. The CDR3 loop reads CASSQVQGGSPLHF. CDR3 DNA: TGTGCCAGCAGCCAAGTTCAGGGTGGTTCACCCCTCCACTTT.

The V and J genes are TRBV5-4 and TRBJ2-5; TRBD1 or TRBD2 may be the D gene (5 bases each). This CDR3 has 14 amino acids. V lost 2 bases and J lost 5, with 13 bases in between. Germline V CDR1 and CDR2: SGHNT, YYREEE (reference sequence). CDR3 coding DNA: TGTGCCAGCAGCTTCTCGGGACCCAGGGAGACCCAGTACTTC. Protein sequence: CASSFSGPRETQYF.

The V and J genes are TRBV28 and TRBJ2-5, with D perhaps given as TRBD1 or TRBD2 (6 bases each). Per the germline V gene, CDR1 is MDHEN and CDR2 is SYDVKM. The CDR3 runs 18 residues. Deletions cut 3 bases from V and 0 bases from J, with 20 bases between. The CDR3 region has the DNA TGTGCCAGCAGTTTCCCCCTTTGGGGGGCCCGGTACCAAGAGACCCAGTACTTC. Its protein product is CASSFPLWGARYQETQYF.

This clone has ten or more counts. The chain uses TRBV4-3 and TRBJ1-3, with TRBD1 matching 7 bases. The V gene's germline CDR1 is LGHNA and CDR2 YSLEER. V was clipped by 2 bases and J by 5 bases; unmatched bases: 3. The CDR3 sequence is 14 residues long. The CDR3 loop reads CASSQSTGRNTIYF. CDR3 nucleotide sequence: TGCGCCAGCAGCCAATCGACAGGGCGAAACACCATATATTTT.

The gene calls are TRBV28 and TRBJ2-7; D is unclear. The V and J ends lost 8 bases and 1 base respectively, with 6 bases between them. CDR1 is MDHEN, CDR2 SYDVKM, per germline. This CDR3 contains 11 residues. The DNA of the CDR3 is TGTGCCAGCGGTCCGTCCTACGAGCAGTACTTC. Protein sequence: CASGPSYEQYF.

The rearrangement uses TRBV6-5 and TRBJ1-6; D call uncertain. The CDR3 is 15 residues long. The V end lost 6 bases, the J end lost 9 bases, and 18 bases lay between the germline ends. Looked up from germline, CDR1 is MNHEY and CDR2 is SVGAGI. DNA for the CDR3: TGTGCCAGCAGATTGACCGGGCCAAGAAGTTCACCCCTCCACTTT. Its translation: CASRLTGPRSSPLHF.